What follows is one TCR beta chain and its context. No antigen is known for it. Base-call qualities are not available, and no considerably larger clone is one nucleotide away. TCRbeta CDR3 regions were amplified from genomic DNA by means of the immunoSEQ Assay, a bias-controlled multiplex PCR. In the source study's methods: Within the assay, amplification of reference gene primers was used to estimate how many nucleated cells each sample contained. Sequence reads were collapsed and filtered to measure the absolute abundance of every unique TCRbeta CDR3 rearrangement. For each sample, productive Simpson clonality was calculated as the square root of Simpson's diversity index across productive rearrangements. The clones in this table, taken by TCRdb from immuneACCESS, are in-frame only. Not every clone is retained; where verified, under half of the shortfall comes from an unresolved V gene, and the cause of the rest is unknown. For V, J and clone size, that table is used; D and trimming come from the DNA. The sample table lists approximately 490,000 clones, about nine tenths of them with a count of one. 0.65% to 0.9% of the sample is held by the ten biggest clonotypes.

The V end loses 8 bases and the J end loses 6 bases, and a stretch of 13 bases separates them. The CDR3 runs 13 amino acids, cysteine and phenylalanine included. Of all the DNA, just the CDR3 is kept, 39 bases in frame from base 1. CDR1 and CDR2, looked up from the germline V gene (reference sequence), are WNHNN and SYGVQD. This specimen belongs to a study of blood T cell repertoires in COVID-19 (dated by TCRdb to about 2020). A note on the overall study: Samples covering the acute and convalescent phases of COVID-19 were provided by collaborators in the United States, Italy and Spain. A de-identified subject ID, COVID-19 status, age in years and sex were almost always included in the sample metadata. Where HLA class I and class II types were available, the types were taken from metadata supplied by the sample provider, not from assay-based typing. The samples were drawn from two sources: the first 160 participants of the ongoing ImmuneRACE study, and fewer than 1,500 subjects contributed by 6 global collaborators. The material from the prospective study consisted of cDNA or gDNA derived from T cells, B-cell-depleted T cells, or PBMCs. The dataset comprised deeply sampled blood TCRbeta repertoires from subjects exposed to, actively infected with, or recovered from COVID-19. The repertoires were released in a freely available public database intended as a resource for research on the immune response to SARS-CoV-2. The full study reports these points: Clinical and demographic metadata were provided uncurated, with the amount varying by source and participant.

Participants in the prospective study were aged about 18 to 95 years, lived in about two dozen United States geographic areas, and enrolled through a virtual design. In the prospective study, participants were assigned to cohorts based on the clinical history participants reported in a screening survey and a study questionnaire. Recovered participants in ImmuneRACE Cohort 3 were defined as having two consecutive negative NP/OP PCR tests, clearance from a healthcare professional, or resolution of symptoms. In the prospective study, mobile phlebotomists collected whole blood, serum and a nasopharyngeal or oropharyngeal swab from each participant. Participants in the prospective study had the option to provide additional blood draws and questionnaires over an approximately 2-month period. Before DNA extraction, prospective study blood samples were shipped either frozen or at room temperature.

The sequence was obtained from a woman under 30 who had recovered from COVID-19. The chain is made from TRBV10-1 and TRBJ2-2; the best D guess is TRBD2, with 7 bases matching. The sequencing sample was made of PBMCs or T cells enriched from blood (not recorded which). The encoded CDR3 is CASSRGGSGELFF. The DNA sequence is as follows: TGCGCCAGCTCTAGGGGGGGGTCCGGGGAGCTGTTTTTT.